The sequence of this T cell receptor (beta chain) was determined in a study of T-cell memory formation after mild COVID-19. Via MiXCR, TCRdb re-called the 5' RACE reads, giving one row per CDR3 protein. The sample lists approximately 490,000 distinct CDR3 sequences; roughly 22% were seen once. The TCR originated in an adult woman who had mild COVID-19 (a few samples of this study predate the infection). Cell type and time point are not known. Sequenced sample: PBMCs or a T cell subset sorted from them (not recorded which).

The CDR3 reads CASRRQGDGYTF. Written as DNA, the CDR3 is TGTGCCAGCAGGAGACAGGGAGATGGCTACACCTTC. This chain connects TRBV2 to TRBJ1-2; 7 bases are shared with TRBD1. Germline lookup yields CDR1 SNHLY and CDR2 FYNNEI. V trimming: 6 bases; J trimming: 6 bases; junction bases outside the gene matches: 4. The CDR3 is 12 amino acids. Supplemented by reference TRBV2 and TRBJ1-2, the full variable domain reads EPEVTQTPSHQVTQMGQEVILRCVPISNHLYFYWYRQILGQKVEFLVSFYNNEISEKSEIFDDQFSVERPDGSNFTLKIRSTKLEDSAMYFCASRRQGDGYTFGSGTRLTVV.